This record concerns one TCR beta chain sequence. The CDR3 totals 14 residues. V lost 6 bases, J lost 3 bases, and 7 bases stayed unmatched. The germline gives CDR1 SNHLY, CDR2 FYNNEI. The protocol was immunoSEQ multiplex PCR, while the TCRdb copy is restricted to in-frame clones and leaves out a portion. The table shows about 34,000 clones, with roughly 88% occurring only once. These data belong to a study of blood T cell repertoires in COVID-19. Turning to the study itself: Samples taken during acute and convalescent COVID-19 were collected in the United States, Italy and Spain. T cells, B-cell-depleted T cells, or PBMCs supplied cDNA or gDNA.

This rearrangement joins TRBV2 to TRBJ2-7; 8 bases align to TRBD1. The source material was peripheral blood. The receptor comes from a man aged 80 or over with acute or convalescent COVID-19. The CDR3 coding sequence is TGTGCCAGCAGCGCCTACAGGGGGAACTACGAGCAGTACTTC. As protein: CASSAYRGNYEQYF.